This T cell receptor (beta chain) originates from a study of blood T cell repertoires in COVID-19 (dated by TCRdb to about 2020). A note on the overall study: Collaborator samples came from the United States, Italy and Spain and covered acute and convalescent phases of COVID-19. Sample metadata almost always included a de-identified subject ID, COVID-19 status, age in years and sex. The dataset comprised deeply sampled blood TCRbeta repertoires from subjects exposed to, actively infected with, or recovered from COVID-19. The material from the prospective study consisted of cDNA or gDNA derived from T cells, B-cell-depleted T cells, or PBMCs. Where available, HLA class I and class II types were taken from metadata supplied by the sample provider and were not determined by assay-based typing. The repertoires were made available in a free public database intended to serve as a resource for research on the immune response to SARS-CoV-2. The samples were drawn from two sources: the first 160 participants of the ongoing ImmuneRACE study, and fewer than 1,500 subjects contributed by 6 global collaborators. The research as a whole found: The quantity of clinical and demographic metadata differed by source and by participant and was supplied without curation.

TCRbeta CDR3 regions were amplified from genomic DNA by means of the immunoSEQ Assay, a bias-controlled multiplex PCR. Per the original workflow: The number of nucleated cells in each sample was estimated from the amplification of reference gene primers within the assay. To quantify the absolute abundance of each unique TCRbeta CDR3 rearrangement, sequence reads were collapsed and filtered. For each sample, productive Simpson clonality was calculated as the square root of Simpson's diversity index across productive rearrangements. The source is immuneACCESS, and TCRdb retained only in-frame sequences with V and J called. Part of the clones is not carried over; for the studies checked, unresolved V genes explain less than half of this, and the remainder is unexplained. D and trimming were read from the DNA, whereas the V and J calls and clone size are those reported in that table. The sample data list some 100,000 clones, and approximately 93% of these were observed just once. 2.1% of the sample rests with the top ten.

The germline V gene gives CDR1 as SGHAT and CDR2 as FQNNGV. At the junction V is shortened by 1 base and J by 4 bases, with 8 bases in between. The CDR3 has 14 amino acids, counting the end cysteine and phenylalanine. Only the CDR3 region is kept as DNA, spanning 42 bases read in frame from base 1. This clone appeared a single time. Its target antigen remains unknown. The sample holds no much larger clone one base away, and base qualities are not on file. The collaborating institutions used their own protocols to collect whole blood in K2EDTA tubes. For TCRbeta analysis, collaborators shipped samples as frozen whole blood, isolated PBMCs, or DNA extracted from either of those sample types.

Material: peripheral blood. This sequence originates from a man between 50 and 59 years old with active COVID-19. The rearranged segments are TRBV11-2 and TRBJ2-1; the D gene is not confidently resolved. The nucleotide sequence reads as follows: TGTGCCAGCAGCTTAGCTGCTCTATACAATGAGCAGTTCTTC. Protein translation: CASSLAALYNEQFF.